This is a list of T cell receptor beta chains from one sample in a study of T cells in Graves' hyperthyroidism and ophthalmopathy. TCRdb itself ran the multiplex PCR reads through MiXCR, one entry per CDR3 protein. Of about 760,000 distinct CDR3 sequences listed, around a third are singletons. Material: blood. These receptors were collected from a woman between 35 and 50 years old with Graves' hyperthyroidism. Both conserved end residues are part of each CDR3. D genes are given only for firm matches. Size is stated for part of the rows, as once, few or many counts, or as a class when the clone is expanded.

>NA|NA|TRBJ2-5|TRBV5-1
TGCGCCAGCAGCTTGTCACAGGGACAAGAGACCCAGTACTTC
CASSLSQGQETQYF
>NA|many|TRBJ1-2|TRBV25-1
TGTGCCAGCAGTGATGACACAAGGAGACGAGGCTACACCTTC
CASSDDTRRRGYTF
>TRBD1|few|TRBJ1-1|TRBV6-1
TGTGCCAGTAAAAGACAGGGGTCGGTGGCTTTCTTT
CASKRQGSVAFF
>TRBD1|NA|TRBJ2-7|TRBV7-9
TGTGCCAGCAGCCCCAGGACAGGGAGAGCCTACGAGCAGTACTTC
CASSPRTGRAYEQYF
>NA|NA|TRBJ2-7|TRBV9
TGTGCCAGCAGCGTAGAGGGGACGGGGGCCTACGAGCAGTACTTC
CASSVEGTGAYEQYF
>NA|many|TRBJ2-5|TRBV10-3
TGTGCCATCAGCGGCCGTAAGGGAGCAGGAGAGACCCAGTACTTC
CAISGRKGAGETQYF
>TRBD1|once|TRBJ1-3|TRBV7-2
TGTGCCAGCAGCTTCGGGACAGGGGTCGGGAACACCATATATTTT
CASSFGTGVGNTIYF
>NA|NA|TRBJ1-3|TRBV11-2
TGTGCCAGCAGCCCAGGGAAAAGAAACACCATATATTTT
CASSPGKRNTIYF
>NA|NA|TRBJ1-1|TRBV4-2
TGTGCCAGCAGCCCGAAGACACACGGGTATGCTTTCTTT
CASSPKTHGYAFF
>TRBD1|many|TRBJ2-2|TRBV7-9
TGTGCCAGCAGCTGGTCCGGGACAGGGGCAGGGGAGCTGTTTTTT
CASSWSGTGAGELFF
>NA|NA|TRBJ2-2|TRBV4-1
TGCGCCAGCAGCCCCCAGGGCGGGGAGCTGTTTTTT
CASSPQGGELFF
>NA|few|TRBJ2-3|TRBV7-9
TGTGCCAGCAGCCCCCCTTTGGGGGAGAGCACAGATACGCAGTATTTT
CASSPPLGESTDTQYF
>NA|NA|TRBJ2-2|TRBV10-3
TGTGCCAGCAGGATACAGGGCTCCGGGGAGCTGTTTTTT
CASRIQGSGELFF
>TRBD1|few|TRBJ1-2|TRBV12-3/TRBV12-4
TGTGCCAGCAGCCCGGACAGGGTAACGAGATTAAACTATGGCTACACCTTC
CASSPDRVTRLNYGYTF
>TRBD1|NA|TRBJ2-2|TRBV10-1
TGCGCCAGCAGCCAAGAAGGGGCAGCAGGGGGAACTGAAGCCGGGGAGCTGTTTTTT
CASSQEGAAGGTEAGELFF
>TRBD1|NA|TRBJ1-6|TRBV7-6
TGTGCCAGCAGCTTAGGAGGGGACAGGAAGAATTCACCCCTCCACTTT
CASSLGGDRKNSPLHF
>NA|NA|TRBJ2-7|TRBV11-2
TGTGCCAGCAGCTTAAGGGAGAGCGAGCAGTACTTC
CASSLRESEQYF
>NA|NA|TRBJ2-5|TRBV3-1
TGTGCCAGCAGCCAAGTTCACGGGGCGGGGGAGACCCAGTACTTC
CASSQVHGAGETQYF
>TRBD1|NA|TRBJ2-7|TRBV2
TGTGCCAGCTCACCTGGGACAGGGGACGACGAGCAGTACTTC
CASSPGTGDDEQYF
>TRBD2|NA|TRBJ2-7|TRBV7-2
TGTGCCAGCAGCTTATCTAGCGGGAGGGGCACAGATACGCAGTACTTC
CASSLSSGRGTDTQYF
>TRBD2|once|TRBJ2-1|TRBV29-1
TGCAGCGTTGAACTAGCGGGAGTAAGCGATGAGCAGTTCTTC
CSVELAGVSDEQFF
>NA|many|TRBJ1-5|TRBV4-1
TGCGCCAGCAGCCAAGAGCGAGGGAATCAGCCCCAGCATTTT
CASSQERGNQPQHF
>NA|NA|TRBJ1-5|TRBV6-5
TGTGCCAGCAGTTACACCGATAACCTTAGCAATCAGCCCCAGCATTTT
CASSYTDNLSNQPQHF
>NA|many|TRBJ2-7|TRBV19
TGTGCCAGTAGTATGGAGACAGGTATCCACGAGCAGTACTTC
CASSMETGIHEQYF
>TRBD1|few|TRBJ1-5|TRBV20-1
TGCAGTGCTAGTCCAGGGGGCTTGGGGGATCAGCCCCAGCATTTT
CSASPGGLGDQPQHF
>TRBD2|many|TRBJ2-5|TRBV9
TGTGCCAGCAGCGGCCAAACTAGCGTTGAGACCCAGTACTTC
CASSGQTSVETQYF
>NA|few|TRBJ2-3|TRBV7-9
TGTGCCAGCAGCTCAATACCGGGGCCAGATACGCAGTATTTT
CASSSIPGPDTQYF
>NA|many|TRBJ2-2|TRBV7-2
TGTGCCAGCGGGCCTCAAGGGGGAAACACCGGGGAGCTGTTTTTT
CASGPQGGNTGELFF
>TRBD1|NA|TRBJ2-7|TRBV11-2
TGTGCCAGCAGCCCACTGACAGGGTGGAATGAGCAGTACTTC
CASSPLTGWNEQYF